This TCR beta chain derives from a study of cytomegalovirus exposure and HLA in healthy donors. Study-level results: A later analysis linked a missense variant in DCLRE1C to the trimming of TCR beta V and J genes. A later look showed TCR association rates differing by HLA locus, highest for DRB1 and lowest for HLA-C.

V dropped 4 bases and J dropped 0; count of bases not matched to a gene: 0. Germline V gene lookup returns CDR1 GTSNPN and CDR2 SVGIG (reference sequence). The CDR3 has 13 amino acids. Primers for the PCR totalled 60 Vbeta and 13 Jbeta. Repertoires were generated with immunoSEQ multiplex PCR, while TCRdb's copy carries only in-frame clones and drops some. The profile shows 160,000 or so clones, approximately 80% of them singletons. This clone was observed a single time. What it binds is unknown. The receptor's source is a middle-aged man in good health and CMV-seropositive. The chain joins TRBV30 to TRBJ2-7; TRBD2 matches 10 bases. Sequenced input: PBMCs. The CDR3 sequence is CAWTSGSSYEQYF. The CDR3 DNA follows: TGTGCCTGGACTAGCGGGAGCTCCTACGAGCAGTACTTC.